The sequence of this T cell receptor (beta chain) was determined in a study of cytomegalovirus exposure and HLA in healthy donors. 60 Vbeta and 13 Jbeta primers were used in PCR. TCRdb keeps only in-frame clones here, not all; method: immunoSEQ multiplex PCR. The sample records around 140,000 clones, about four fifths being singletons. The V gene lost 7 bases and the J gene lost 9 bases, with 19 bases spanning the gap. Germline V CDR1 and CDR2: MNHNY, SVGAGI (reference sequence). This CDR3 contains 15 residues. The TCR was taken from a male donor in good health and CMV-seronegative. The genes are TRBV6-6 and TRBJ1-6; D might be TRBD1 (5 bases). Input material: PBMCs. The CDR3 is CASTTLDGGGSPLHF. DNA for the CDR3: TGTGCCAGCACTACCCTTGACGGCGGGGGTTCACCCCTCCACTTT.